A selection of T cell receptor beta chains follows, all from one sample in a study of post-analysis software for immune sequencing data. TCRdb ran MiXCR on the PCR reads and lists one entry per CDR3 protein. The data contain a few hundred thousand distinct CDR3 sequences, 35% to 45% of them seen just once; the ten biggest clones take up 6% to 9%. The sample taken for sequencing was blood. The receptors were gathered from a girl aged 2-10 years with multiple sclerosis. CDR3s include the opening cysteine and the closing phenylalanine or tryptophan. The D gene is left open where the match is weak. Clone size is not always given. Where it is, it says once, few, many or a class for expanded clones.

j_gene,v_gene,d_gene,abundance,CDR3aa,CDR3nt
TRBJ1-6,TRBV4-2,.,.,CASAVSGSSYNSPLHF,TGTGCCAGCGCCGTGAGTGGGAGCTCCTATAATTCACCCCTCCACTTT
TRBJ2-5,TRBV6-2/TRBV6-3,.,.,CASSYWEKETQYF,TGTGCCAGCAGTTACTGGGAAAAAGAGACCCAGTACTTC
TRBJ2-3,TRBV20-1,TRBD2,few,CSARLVAGVLTDTQYF,TGCAGTGCTAGACTCGTAGCGGGAGTTTTGACAGATACGCAGTATTTT
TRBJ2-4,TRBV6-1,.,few,CASSGGRTLSKNIQYF,TGTGCCAGCAGTGGGGGACGCACGCTATCCAAAAACATTCAGTACTTC
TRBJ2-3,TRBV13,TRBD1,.,CASSFGTEAVHTQYF,TGTGCCAGCAGCTTCGGGACAGAAGCTGTGCATACGCAGTATTTT
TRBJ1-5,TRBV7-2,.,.,CASSLAGDSNQPQHF,TGTGCCAGCAGCTTAGCAGGCGATAGCAATCAGCCCCAGCATTTT
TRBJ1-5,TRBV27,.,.,CASSSWAYSNQPQHF,TGTGCCAGCAGTTCATGGGCGTATAGCAATCAGCCCCAGCATTTT
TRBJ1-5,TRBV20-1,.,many,CSATGPASNQPQHF,TGCAGTGCTACCGGGCCAGCGAGTAATCAGCCCCAGCATTTT
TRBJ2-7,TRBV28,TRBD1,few,CASSFPAFAGQGKGEQYF,TGTGCCAGCAGTTTCCCCGCTTTTGCGGGACAGGGAAAGGGCGAGCAGTACTTC
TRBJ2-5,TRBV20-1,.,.,CSANRQGGLYKQYF,TGCAGTGCCAACAGACAGGGAGGACTCTACAAGCAGTACTTC
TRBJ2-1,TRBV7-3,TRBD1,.,CASSGGQPNEQFF,TGTGCCAGCTCAGGGGGACAGCCTAATGAGCAGTTCTTC
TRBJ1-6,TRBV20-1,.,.,CSASPHGRTGSNSPLHF,TGCAGTGCTAGCCCCCACGGTCGGACGGGATCTAATTCACCCCTCCACTTT
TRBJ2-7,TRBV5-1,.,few,CASTGDISSYEQYF,TGCGCCAGCACCGGGGACATAAGTTCCTACGAGCAGTACTTC
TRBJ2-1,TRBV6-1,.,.,CASTGVAAVGEQFF,TGTGCCAGCACTGGGGTCGCCGCTGTAGGTGAGCAGTTCTTC
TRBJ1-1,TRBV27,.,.,CASSFHWGNTEAFF,TGTGCCAGCAGTTTTCATTGGGGGAATACTGAAGCTTTCTTT
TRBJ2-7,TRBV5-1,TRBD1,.,CASSKGQGRYEQYF,TGCGCCAGCAGCAAAGGACAGGGTCGGTACGAGCAGTACTTC
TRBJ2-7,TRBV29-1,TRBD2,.,CSVGLAARYEQYF,TGCAGCGTGGGACTAGCGGCGCGCTACGAGCAGTACTTC
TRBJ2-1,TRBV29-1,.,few,CSVVGAYNEQFF,TGCAGCGTTGTTGGGGCCTACAATGAGCAGTTCTTC
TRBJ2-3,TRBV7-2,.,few,CASSLPEYRQRLTDTQYF,TGTGCCAGCAGCTTACCCGAGTACCGCCAGCGTCTCACAGATACGCAGTATTTT
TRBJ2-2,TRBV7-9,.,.,CASSLRRQNTGELFF,TGTGCCAGCAGCTTACGGAGGCAGAACACCGGGGAGCTGTTTTTT
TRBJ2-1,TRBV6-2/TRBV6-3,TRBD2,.,CASLDGLAGDIFYNEQFF,TGTGCCAGCCTCGACGGGCTAGCGGGGGATATATTCTACAATGAGCAGTTCTTC
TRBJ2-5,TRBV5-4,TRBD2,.,CASTSRVAGQETQYF,TGTGCCAGCACCTCCAGGGTAGCGGGGCAAGAGACCCAGTACTTC
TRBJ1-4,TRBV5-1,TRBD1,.,CTSSWGQGDEKLFF,TGCACCAGCAGCTGGGGACAGGGGGATGAAAAACTGTTTTTT
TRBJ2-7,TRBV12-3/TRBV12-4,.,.,CASSSTGPAPSYEQYF,TGTGCCAGCAGTTCTACCGGGCCAGCCCCCTCCTACGAGCAGTACTTC
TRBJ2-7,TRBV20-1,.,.,CSARARGVYEQYF,TGCAGTGCTAGAGCCAGGGGGGTCTACGAGCAGTACTTC
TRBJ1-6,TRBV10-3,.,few,CAIRDYNSPLHF,TGTGCCATCCGGGATTATAATTCACCCCTCCACTTT
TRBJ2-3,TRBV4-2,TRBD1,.,CASSPGVDRGGTDTQYF,TGTGCCAGCAGCCCTGGGGTCGACAGGGGGGGGACAGATACGCAGTATTTT
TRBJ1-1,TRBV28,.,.,CASSLTGLMNTEAFF,TGTGCCAGCAGTTTAACAGGGTTGATGAACACTGAAGCTTTCTTT
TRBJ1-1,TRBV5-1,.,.,CASSLGPALNTEAFF,TGCGCCAGCAGCTTGGGACCCGCTCTGAACACTGAAGCTTTCTTT
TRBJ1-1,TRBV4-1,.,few,CASSQGYMNTEAFF,TGCGCCAGCAGCCAAGGTTATATGAACACTGAAGCTTTCTTT
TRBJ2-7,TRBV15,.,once,CATSSWKERPYEQYF,TGTGCCACCAGCAGTTGGAAGGAGCGACCCTACGAGCAGTACTTC
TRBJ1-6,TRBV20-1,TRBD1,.,CSARRWTGGYNSPLHF,TGCAGTGCTAGAAGATGGACAGGGGGTTACAATTCACCCCTCCACTTT
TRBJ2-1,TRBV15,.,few,CATSRALPQFF,TGTGCCACCAGCAGAGCTTTGCCGCAGTTCTTC
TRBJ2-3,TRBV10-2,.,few,CASGGRGSSDVDTQYF,TGCGCCAGCGGGGGCAGGGGTAGTTCGGATGTAGATACGCAGTATTTT
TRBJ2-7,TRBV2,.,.,CASRRSGQTYEQYF,TGTGCCAGCAGGCGGTCAGGTCAGACCTACGAGCAGTACTTC
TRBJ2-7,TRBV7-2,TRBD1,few,CASSLGTGEPYEQYF,TGTGCCAGCAGCTTAGGGACAGGGGAGCCCTACGAGCAGTACTTC
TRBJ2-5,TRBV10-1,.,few,CASSVTVWETQYF,TGCGCCAGCAGTGTGACGGTTTGGGAGACCCAGTACTTC
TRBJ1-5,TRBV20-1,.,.,CSARDKGQPQHF,TGCAGTGCTAGAGACAAGGGTCAGCCCCAGCATTTT
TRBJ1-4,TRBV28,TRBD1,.,CASSLRRTGNEKLFF,TGTGCCAGCAGTTTAAGGCGGACAGGGAATGAAAAACTGTTTTTT
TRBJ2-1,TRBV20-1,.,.,CSARDPAFTYNEQFF,TGCAGTGCTAGAGATCCGGCCTTTACCTACAATGAGCAGTTCTTC
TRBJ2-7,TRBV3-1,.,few,CASSQDLASGWQYF,TGTGCCAGCAGCCAAGATTTGGCATCCGGATGGCAGTACTTC
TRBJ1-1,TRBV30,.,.,CAWRPFSNAGFGAFF,TGTGCCTGGAGGCCATTCAGCAATGCAGGATTCGGGGCTTTCTTT
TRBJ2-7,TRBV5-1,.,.,CASSLDVRASSYNEQYF,TGCGCCAGCAGCTTGGACGTCAGGGCGAGCTCCTACAATGAGCAGTACTTC
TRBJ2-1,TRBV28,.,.,CASRIGNNEQFF,TGTGCCAGCAGAATCGGAAACAATGAGCAGTTCTTC
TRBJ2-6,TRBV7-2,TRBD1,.,CASGFRDRSPWANVLTF,TGTGCCAGCGGCTTTCGGGACAGGTCCCCCTGGGCCAACGTCCTGACTTTC
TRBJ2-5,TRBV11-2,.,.,CASSLLWHNQETQYF,TGTGCCAGCAGCTTATTATGGCACAACCAAGAGACCCAGTACTTC
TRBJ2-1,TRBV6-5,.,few,CASSPGGTDNEQFF,TGTGCCAGCAGTCCCGGCGGGACCGACAATGAGCAGTTCTTC